This T cell receptor beta chain stems from a study of glioma-infiltrating T cells. Findings of the study overall: Non-neoplastic patients had below-expected tissue-blood divergence, while all gliomas exceeded expectation. Only very few CDR3 sequences appeared in both tissue and blood.

Amplification of TCR alpha and beta CDR3 regions from RNA used iRepertoire nested multiplex PCR. Input was about 85-450 ng of tissue mRNA or PBMC total RNA. TCRdb used MiXCR to reprocess the multiplex PCR reads, holding one entry per CDR3 protein. The sample holds about 140,000 distinct CDR3 sequences, roughly two fifths seen once. About this clonotype: Its antigen remains unknown.

The receptor comes from a human donor with low-grade glioma or glioblastoma, undergoing nonglioma brain surgery, or in good health (not recorded which). Sequences were obtained from glioma tissue, nonneoplastic brain tissue, or PBMCs (not recorded which).

This CDR3 is CAGGVNSYEQYF. The CDR3 bases are TGTGCCGGAGGGGTGAACTCCTACGAGCAGTACTTC. V gene TRBV6-1 combines with J gene TRBJ2-7; D might be TRBD2 (6 bases). This CDR3 is built from 12 residues. Per germline, CDR1 MNHNS and CDR2 SASEGT. The V end was cut by 11 bases, the J end by 0 bases, with 11 bases between.